A single sample is the source of the 10 T cell receptor beta chains below, sequenced in a study of breast tumors, draining lymph nodes, adjacent tissues. MiXCR was run by TCRdb on the multiplex PCR reads, yielding one entry per CDR3 protein. Of approximately 13,000 distinct CDR3 sequences in the sample, roughly 52% were seen once. Sequenced: tumor-adjacent breast tissue. The origin of the receptors is a female donor with breast cancer. Some clones in this sample may be carry-over from other donors' samples.

V and J are TRBV7-2 and TRBJ2-3; TRBD2 matches at 7 bases. The CDR3 covers 15 residues. Germline lookup yields CDR1 SGHTA and CDR2 FQGNSA. V shed 2 bases and J 3 bases; nucleotides not matched to a gene: 5. For the CDR3, the DNA is TGTGCCAGCAGCTTATGGGGGGGGTCTACAGATACGCAGTATTTT. Its protein is CASSLWGGSTDTQYF.

This clonotype was seen at least ten times. The chain employs TRBV10-3 and TRBJ2-1; 7 bases match TRBD2. This CDR3 is built from 15 residues. The germline V gene encodes CDR1 ENHRY and CDR2 SYGVKD. J was trimmed by 5 bases and V by 6 bases; bases with no gene match: 10. The CDR3 DNA reads as TGTGCCATCAGGATGGGAGGGACGGCGGACAATGAGCAGTTCTTC. This codes for CAIRMGGTADNEQFF.

The chain couples TRBV25-1 to TRBJ2-2; no clear D. Trimming took 2 bases from V and 8 from J, leaving 15 bases between them. Germline CDR1 MGHDK, CDR2 SYGVNS. CDR3 length: 15 residues. The CDR3 coding sequence is TGTGCCAGCAGTGAACAAAGGGTAACCGGGGGGGAGCTGTTTTTT. It encodes CASSEQRVTGGELFF.

This chain connects TRBV10-3 to TRBJ2-3; no definite D call. The CDR3 loop spans 15 amino acids. With 0 bases removed from V and 8 bases from J, the gap between germline ends came to 15 bases. Germline CDR1 and CDR2: ENHRY and SYGVKD. The CDR3 protein is CAISESSVTLSTQYF. For the CDR3, the DNA is TGTGCCATCAGTGAGTCGAGCGTTACCTTATCTACGCAGTATTTT.

This clonotype showed up many times. The CDR3, as DNA: TGTGCCAGCAGTTTTACACGGGGAGATACGCAGTATTTT. Its translation: CASSFTRGDTQYF. V and J are TRBV28 and TRBJ2-3; a possible D gene is TRBD2 (5 bases). Per the germline V gene, CDR1 is MDHEN and CDR2 is SYDVKM. The CDR3 sequence is 13 residues long. Trimming cost V 3 bases and J 5 bases, with 9 bases left between them. Based on the CDR3 plus reference TRBV28 and TRBJ2-3, the full variable domain is DVKVTQSSRYLVKRTGEKVFLECVQDMDHENMFWYRQDPGLGLRLIYFSYDVKMKEKGDIPEGYSVSREKKERFSLILESASTNQTSMYLCASSFTRGDTQYFGPGTRLTVL.

This clonotype was seen at least ten times. This may be a read error: a much more frequent sequence differs by one nucleotide. The chain links TRBV11-3 to TRBJ2-1; D might be TRBD2 (6 bases). This CDR3 has 17 amino acids. Germline-derived CDR1 and CDR2 are SGHNT and YENEEA. Trimming left V 1 base short and J 2 bases short, with 15 bases between. CDR3 sequence (DNA): TGTGCCAGCAGCTTAGGAGTAGCGGCCTTTACCTACAATGAGCAGTTCTTC. Translated: CASSLGVAAFTYNEQFF.

The chain has TRBV4-1 and TRBJ1-2; weak D call: TRBD1 (5 bases). Germline CDR1 and CDR2: MGHRA and YSYEKL. Trimming took 2 bases from V and 7 from J, leaving 11 bases between them. This CDR3 region has 13 residues. CDR3 region: CASSQPWGVGYTF. CDR3 sequence (DNA): TGCGCCAGCAGCCAACCGTGGGGGGTTGGCTACACCTTC.

The V gene is TRBV6-6, the J gene TRBJ2-7; D might be TRBD1 (6 bases). The DNA end is a closer match to TRBJ2-1, so the J assignment may be wrong. From germline, CDR1 is MNHNY and CDR2 SVGAGI (reference sequence). This CDR3 comprises 13 residues. CDR3 coding DNA: TGTGCCAGCAGTCAAGGGACATACAATGAGCAGTTCTTC. It codes for CASSQGTYNEQFF.

For this clonotype: A much larger clone lies one base from this, so it may be a read error. The rearrangement joins TRBV5-1 to TRBJ1-1; the D gene is possibly TRBD1 (5 bases). The CDR3 has 15 residues. The germline V gene has CDR1 SGHRS and CDR2 YFSETQ. CDR3 sequence: CASSPIRQGNTEAFF. CDR3 DNA sequence: TGTGCCAGCAGCCCTATTCGTCAGGGTAACACTGAAGCTTTCTTT.

The gene calls are TRBV25-1 and TRBJ1-5, with a weak D call TRBD1 (6 bases). Germline lookup yields CDR1 MGHDK and CDR2 SYGVNS. V was cut by 7 bases and J by 2 bases, with 15 bases left in between. CDR3 length: 15 amino acids. CDR3 DNA: TGTGCCAGCAAAGGGGGGCAGGGCGGCAATCAGCCCCAGCATTTT. Amino acid sequence: CASKGGQGGNQPQHF.